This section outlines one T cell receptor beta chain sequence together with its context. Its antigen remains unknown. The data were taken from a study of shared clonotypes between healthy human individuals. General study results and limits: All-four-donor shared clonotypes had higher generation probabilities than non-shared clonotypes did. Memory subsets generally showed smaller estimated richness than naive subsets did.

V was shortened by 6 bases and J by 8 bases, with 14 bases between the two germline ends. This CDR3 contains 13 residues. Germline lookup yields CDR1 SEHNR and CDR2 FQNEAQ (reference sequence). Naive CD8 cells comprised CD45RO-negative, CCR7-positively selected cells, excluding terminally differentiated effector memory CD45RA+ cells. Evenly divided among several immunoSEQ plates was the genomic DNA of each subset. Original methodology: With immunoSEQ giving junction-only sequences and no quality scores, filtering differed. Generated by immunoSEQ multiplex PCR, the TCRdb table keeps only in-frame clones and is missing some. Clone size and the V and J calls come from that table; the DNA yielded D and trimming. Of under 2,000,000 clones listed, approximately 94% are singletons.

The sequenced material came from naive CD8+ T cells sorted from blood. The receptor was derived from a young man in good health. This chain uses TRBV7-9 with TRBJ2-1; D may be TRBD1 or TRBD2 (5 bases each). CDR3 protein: CASSSPGRDEQFF. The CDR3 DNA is TGTGCCAGCAGTTCCCCGGGGCGGGATGAGCAGTTCTTC.